The clone carrying this T cell receptor beta chain was detected a few times. Its antigen is currently unknown. The entry originates in a study of CD8+ T cells in alopecia areata. General study results and limits: Sequencing of scalp tissue also captures the resident alphabeta T cells of normal skin.

RNA was isolated and reverse transcribed to cDNA, the sequencing template. Method: immunoSEQ multiplex PCR; TCRdb's copy keeps in-frame clones and lacks some. The table includes roughly 220,000 clones, around two fifths detected once. Per the germline V gene, CDR1 is DFQATT and CDR2 is SNEGSKA (reference sequence). The CDR3 is 11 amino acids. Trimming cost V 6 bases and J 6 bases, with 10 bases left between them. Noted treatment: oral pan-JAK inhibitor, 5-10 mg twice daily. The chain employs TRBV20-1 and TRBJ2-3; D is undetermined. This sequence was found in a human donor with alopecia areata. Sequenced here: CD4+ T cells sorted from blood, sampled at roughly week 30, from a patient treated with tofacitinib. The CDR3 region is CSADRHDTQYF. CDR3 bases: TGCAGTGCCGACCGGCACGATACGCAGTATTTT.